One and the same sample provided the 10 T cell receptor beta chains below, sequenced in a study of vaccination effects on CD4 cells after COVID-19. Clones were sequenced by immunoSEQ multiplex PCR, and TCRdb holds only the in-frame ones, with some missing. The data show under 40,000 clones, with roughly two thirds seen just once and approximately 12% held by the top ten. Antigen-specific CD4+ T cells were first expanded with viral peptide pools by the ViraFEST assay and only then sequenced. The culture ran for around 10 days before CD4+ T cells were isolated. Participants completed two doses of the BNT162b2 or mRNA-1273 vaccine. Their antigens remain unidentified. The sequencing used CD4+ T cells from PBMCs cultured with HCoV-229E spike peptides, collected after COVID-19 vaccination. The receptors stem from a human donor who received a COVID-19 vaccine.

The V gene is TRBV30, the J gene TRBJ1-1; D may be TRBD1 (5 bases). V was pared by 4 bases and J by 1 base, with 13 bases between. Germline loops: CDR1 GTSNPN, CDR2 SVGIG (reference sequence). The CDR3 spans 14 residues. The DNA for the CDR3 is TGTGCCTGGATCATGCGGGGCGAGAACACTGAAGCTTTCTTT. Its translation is CAWIMRGENTEAFF.

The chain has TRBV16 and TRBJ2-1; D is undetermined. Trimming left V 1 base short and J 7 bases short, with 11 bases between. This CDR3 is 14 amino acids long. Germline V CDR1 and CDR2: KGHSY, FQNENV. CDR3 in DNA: TGTGCCAGCAGCCAATTTTCCAGACCGAATGAGCAGTTCTTC. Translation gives CASSQFSRPNEQFF.

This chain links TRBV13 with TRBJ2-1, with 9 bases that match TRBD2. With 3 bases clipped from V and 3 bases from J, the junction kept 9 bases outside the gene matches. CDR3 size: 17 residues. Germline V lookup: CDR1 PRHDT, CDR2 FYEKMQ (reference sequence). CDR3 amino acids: CASSFEGLAGIYNEQFF. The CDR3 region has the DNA TGTGCCAGCAGCTTTGAGGGACTAGCTGGGATCTACAATGAGCAGTTCTTC.

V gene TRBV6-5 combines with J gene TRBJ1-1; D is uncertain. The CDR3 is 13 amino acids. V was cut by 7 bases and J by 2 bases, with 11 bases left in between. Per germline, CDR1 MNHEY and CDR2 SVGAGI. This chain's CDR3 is CASINDANTEAFF. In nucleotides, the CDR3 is TGTGCCAGCATTAATGATGCAAACACTGAAGCTTTCTTT.

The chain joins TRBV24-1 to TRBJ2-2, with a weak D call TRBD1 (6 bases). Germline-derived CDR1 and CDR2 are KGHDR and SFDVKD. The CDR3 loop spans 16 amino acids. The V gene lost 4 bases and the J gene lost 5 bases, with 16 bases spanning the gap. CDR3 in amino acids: CATSDPRDMFTGELFF. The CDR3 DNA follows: TGTGCCACCAGTGACCCCCGGGACATGTTTACCGGGGAGCTGTTTTTT.

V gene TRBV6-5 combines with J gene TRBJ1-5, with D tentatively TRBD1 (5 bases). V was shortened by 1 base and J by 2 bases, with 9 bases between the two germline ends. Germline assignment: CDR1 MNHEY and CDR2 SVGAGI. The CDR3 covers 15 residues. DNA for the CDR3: TGTGCCAGCAGTTACTGGGAACAGGGCAATCAGCCCCAGCATTTT. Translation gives CASSYWEQGNQPQHF.

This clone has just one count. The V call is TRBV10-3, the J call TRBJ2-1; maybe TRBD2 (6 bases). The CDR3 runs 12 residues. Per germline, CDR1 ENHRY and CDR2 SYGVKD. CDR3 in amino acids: CAAGTAYNEQFF. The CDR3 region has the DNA TGTGCGGCCGGGACTGCATACAATGAGCAGTTCTTC.

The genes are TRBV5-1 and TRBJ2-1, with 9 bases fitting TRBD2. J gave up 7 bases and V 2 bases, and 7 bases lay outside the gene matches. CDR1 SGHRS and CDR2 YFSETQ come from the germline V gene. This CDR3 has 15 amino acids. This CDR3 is CASSLGPSGNNEQFF. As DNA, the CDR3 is TGCGCCAGCAGCTTAGGGCCTAGCGGGAATAATGAGCAGTTCTTC.

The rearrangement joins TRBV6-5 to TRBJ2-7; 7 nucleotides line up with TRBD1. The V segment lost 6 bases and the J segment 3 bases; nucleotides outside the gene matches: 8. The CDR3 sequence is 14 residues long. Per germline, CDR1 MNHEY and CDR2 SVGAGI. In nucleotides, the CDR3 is TGTGCCAGCAGCGATGGGACAGAGGTCTACGAGCAGTACTTC. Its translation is CASSDGTEVYEQYF.

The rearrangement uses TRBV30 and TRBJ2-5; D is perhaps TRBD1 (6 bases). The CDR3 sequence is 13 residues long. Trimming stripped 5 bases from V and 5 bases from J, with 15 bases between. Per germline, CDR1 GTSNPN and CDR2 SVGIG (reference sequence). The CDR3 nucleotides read TGTGCCTGGCAAACAGGGATTGGGGAGACCCAGTACTTC. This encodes CAWQTGIGETQYF.